These 5 T cell receptor beta chains originate from one sample sequenced in a study of kidney transplant recipient with SARS-CoV-2 infection. TCRdb recomputed calls from the reads with MiXCR, one row per CDR3 protein. Among about 240,000 distinct CDR3 sequences, under 35% were seen once, and the ten largest hold 7% to 8%. Sequenced here: a blood sample, sampled at baseline and on day 111 from a kidney transplant recipient. Source of these receptors: a male patient aged 30 to 40 who had COVID-19 and was a kidney transplant recipient. Some T cells may have come from the graft donor.

As concerns this clonotype: This likely comes from a read error, as the CDR3 has no conserved phenylalanine or tryptophan at its end. The chain uses TRBV16 and TRBJ1-2; D gene uncertain. Trimming took 5 bases from V and 4 from J, leaving 23 bases between them. The germline V gene has CDR1 KGHSY and CDR2 FQNENV. CDR3 length equals 17 residues. CDR3 sequence reads: CASSYARVVRKTYGYTS. The CDR3 DNA is TGTGCCAGCAGCTATGCTAGGGTCGTTAGAAAGACCTATGGCTACACCTCC.

This clonotype was seen repeatedly, ten times or more. The chain is built from TRBV6-1 and TRBJ2-7; weak D call: TRBD2 (5 bases). The CDR3 runs 13 residues. V lost 3 bases and J lost 3, with 9 bases in between. Germline V gives CDR1 MNHNS, CDR2 SASEGT. The CDR3 reads CASSDRGSYEQYF. The CDR3 coding sequence is TGTGCCAGCAGTGATCGGGGAAGCTACGAGCAGTACTTC.

This clonotype was seen at least ten times. The gene calls are TRBV19 and TRBJ1-6; D not certain. The V gene's germline CDR1 is LNHDA and CDR2 SQIVND (reference sequence). The CDR3 spans 13 residues. V was shortened by 4 bases and J by 9 bases, with 10 bases between the two germline ends. The CDR3 is CASSNTIGSPLHF. Here the CDR3 DNA reads TGTGCCAGTAGTAATACTATCGGTTCACCCCTCCACTTT. The full variable domain, its missing parts supplied by reference TRBV19 and TRBJ1-6, is DGGITQSPKYLFRKEGQNVTLSCEQNLNHDAMYWYRQDPGQGLRLIYYSQIVNDFQKGDIAEGYSVSREKKESFPLTVTSAQKNPTAFYLCASSNTIGSPLHFGNGTRLTVT.

In regard to this clonotype: This likely comes from a read error, as the CDR3 has no conserved phenylalanine or tryptophan at its end. The V call is TRBV7-3, the J call TRBJ2-7; 9 positions agree with TRBD2. Germline V CDR1 and CDR2: SGHTA, FQGTGA. The CDR3 has 15 residues. The J segment lost 4 bases and the V segment lost 2 bases, leaving 6 bases of the junction unmatched. CDR3 amino acids: CASSLAGGPLYEQYL. As DNA, the CDR3 is TGTGCCAGCAGCTTAGCGGGAGGGCCTCTGTACGAGCAGTACCTC.

The sample holds many counts of this clonotype. The CDR3 coding sequence is TGTGCCACCAGTCGCCGGAGTAGTACCAGAAAGACCTATGGCTACACCTTC. Protein: CATSRRSSTRKTYGYTF. The J gene is TRBJ1-2, the V gene TRBV24-1, with D hard to call. Germline CDR1 KGHDR, CDR2 SFDVKD. CDR3 length: 17 residues. Between the trimmed V and J ends, which lost 6 bases and 4 bases, there was a span of 23 bases.